The rows below give T cell receptor beta chains drawn from one sample of a study of CD8 T cells in ankylosing spondylitis. TCRdb reprocessed the 5' RACE reads via MiXCR and lists one record per CDR3 protein. The table lists over 700,000 distinct CDR3 sequences, roughly 19% of them singletons. Source material: blood, either unsorted or a sorted T cell fraction (not recorded which). Receptors originate from a male donor with ankylosing spondylitis. The CDR3 runs from the conserved cysteine through the conserved F or W. Fields, in order: V gene, J gene, CDR3 length, clone size, D gene, CDR3 protein, CDR3 DNA. A D gene is named only where the DNA matches it firmly. Rows may omit the clone size; those that give it use once, few, many or a size class.

TRBV10-3,TRBJ2-7,12,NA,NA,CAISATTYEQYF,TGTGCCATCAGTGCTACTACCTACGAGCAGTACTTC
TRBV12-3/TRBV12-4,TRBJ1-2,16,NA,NA,CASSLWPARLNYGYTF,TGTGCCAGCAGTTTATGGCCGGCCCGCCTTAACTATGGCTACACCTTC
TRBV18,TRBJ1-2,14,NA,NA,CASSADPNPYGYTF,TGTGCCAGCTCTGCGGACCCAAACCCCTATGGCTACACCTTC
TRBV4-1,TRBJ2-7,16,many,NA,CASSLKSDSPTYEQYF,TGCGCCAGCAGCCTAAAATCGGACAGCCCTACCTACGAGCAGTACTTC
TRBV5-4,TRBJ2-3,16,NA,TRBD2,CASSPTSGGEGTGQYF,TGTGCCAGCAGCCCTACTAGCGGCGGGGAGGGTACAGGGCAGTATTTT
TRBV2,TRBJ1-5,14,NA,TRBD1,CASRSDRFNQPQHF,TGTGCCAGCAGATCGGACAGGTTTAATCAGCCCCAGCATTTT
TRBV5-1,TRBJ2-2,15,NA,NA,CASSLWQLNTGELFF,TGCGCCAGCAGCTTGTGGCAGCTGAACACCGGGGAGCTGTTTTTT
TRBV20-1,TRBJ2-2,15,few,NA,CSARYEGLNTGELFF,TGCAGTGCTAGATATGAGGGACTGAACACCGGGGAGCTGTTTTTT
TRBV18,TRBJ2-2,15,NA,TRBD1,CASSPGQDRTGELFF,TGTGCCAGCTCACCAGGACAGGATCGCACCGGGGAGCTGTTTTTT
TRBV7-2,TRBJ2-1,13,NA,NA,CASSSRRLYEQFF,TGTGCCAGCAGCTCCCGAAGGTTGTACGAGCAGTTCTTC
TRBV5-6,TRBJ2-1,16,NA,TRBD1,CASSAGTGRGDNEQFF,TGTGCCAGCAGCGCAGGGACAGGCCGGGGCGACAATGAGCAGTTCTTC
TRBV18,TRBJ1-1,13,NA,NA,CASSYREGTEAFF,TGTGCCAGCTCATACAGGGAAGGCACTGAAGCTTTCTTT
TRBV5-1,TRBJ1-1,15,few,NA,CASSLVEGGGTEAFF,TGCGCCAGCAGCTTGGTAGAAGGGGGTGGCACTGAAGCTTTCTTT